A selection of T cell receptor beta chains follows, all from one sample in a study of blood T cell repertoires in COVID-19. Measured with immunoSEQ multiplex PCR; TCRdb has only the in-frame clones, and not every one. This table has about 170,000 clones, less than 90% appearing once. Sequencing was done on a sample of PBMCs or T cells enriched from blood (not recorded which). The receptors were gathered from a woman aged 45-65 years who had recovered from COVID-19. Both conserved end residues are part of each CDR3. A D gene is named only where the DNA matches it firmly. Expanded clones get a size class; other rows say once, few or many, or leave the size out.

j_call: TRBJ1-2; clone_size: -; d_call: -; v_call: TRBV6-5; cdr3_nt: TGTGCCAGCAGTTACTCGGAGGGGTTTGATTATGGCTACACCTTC; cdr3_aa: CASSYSEGFDYGYTF
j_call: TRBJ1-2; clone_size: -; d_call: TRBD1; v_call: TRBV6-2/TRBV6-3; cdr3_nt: TGTGCCAGCAGTTCCCGGGACAGGGAGCTTTTCTATGGCTACACCTTC; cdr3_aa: CASSSRDRELFYGYTF
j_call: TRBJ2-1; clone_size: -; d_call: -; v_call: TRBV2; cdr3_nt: TGTGCCAGCAGTGGGGGCCAGACGATTCCTTTCTTC; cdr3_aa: CASSGGQTIPFF
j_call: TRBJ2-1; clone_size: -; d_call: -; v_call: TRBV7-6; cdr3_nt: TGTGCCAGCAGCTTTACGAACGACAGATACTACAATGAGCAGTTCTTC; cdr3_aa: CASSFTNDRYYNEQFF
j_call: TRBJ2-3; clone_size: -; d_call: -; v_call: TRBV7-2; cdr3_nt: TGTGCCAGCGGCCCCTACGCTAGTCAAGTCAGGGCAGATACGCAGTATTTT; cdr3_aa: CASGPYASQVRADTQYF
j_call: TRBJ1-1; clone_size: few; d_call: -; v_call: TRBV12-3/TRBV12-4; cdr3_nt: TGTGCCAGCAACCTAAGATCGAACACTGAAGCTTTCTTT; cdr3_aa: CASNLRSNTEAFF
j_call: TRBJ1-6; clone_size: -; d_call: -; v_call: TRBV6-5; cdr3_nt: TGTGCCAGCAGTACCCTCTACGGGGGAGATTCACCCCTCCACTTT; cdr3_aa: CASSTLYGGDSPLHF
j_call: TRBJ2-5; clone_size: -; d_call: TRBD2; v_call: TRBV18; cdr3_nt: TGTGCCAGCTCACCCCAGCGGGGCCAAGAGACCCAGTACTTC; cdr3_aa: CASSPQRGQETQYF
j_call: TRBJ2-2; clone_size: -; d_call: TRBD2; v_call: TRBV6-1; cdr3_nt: TGTGCCAGCAGTGACCCCAGCGGGGGGGGTAACACCGGGGAGCTGTTTTTT; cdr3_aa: CASSDPSGGGNTGELFF
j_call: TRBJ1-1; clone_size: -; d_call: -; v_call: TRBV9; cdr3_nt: TGTGCCAGCAGCGTAGGCCCGGGGGGGGTAGACTCTGAAGCTTTCTTT; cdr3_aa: CASSVGPGGVDSEAFF
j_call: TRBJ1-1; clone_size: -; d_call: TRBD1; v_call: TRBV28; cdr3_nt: TGTGCCAGCAGTTTAACCGGGACAGGGGGCACTGAAGCTTTCTTT; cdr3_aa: CASSLTGTGGTEAFF
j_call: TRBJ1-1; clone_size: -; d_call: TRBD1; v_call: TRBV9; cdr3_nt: TGTGCCAGCAGCCCGGACAGGGTCACTGAAGCTTTCTTT; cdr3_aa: CASSPDRVTEAFF
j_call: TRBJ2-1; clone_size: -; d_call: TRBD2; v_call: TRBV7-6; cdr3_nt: TGTGCCAGCAGCCAAACGGGAGGGCCTCACAATGAGCAGTTCTTC; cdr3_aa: CASSQTGGPHNEQFF
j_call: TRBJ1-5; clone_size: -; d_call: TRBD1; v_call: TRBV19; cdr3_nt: TGTGCCAGCCACGACAGGGTCAATCAGCCCCAGCATTTT; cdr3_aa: CASHDRVNQPQHF
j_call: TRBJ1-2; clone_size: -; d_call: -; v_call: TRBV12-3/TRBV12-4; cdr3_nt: TGTGCCAGCAGTTTCGGCTATGGCTACACCTTC; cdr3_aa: CASSFGYGYTF
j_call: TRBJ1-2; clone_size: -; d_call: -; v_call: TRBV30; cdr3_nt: TGTGCCTGGAGTTTCGACGGGACATTAAGGGGCTACACCTTC; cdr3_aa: CAWSFDGTLRGYTF
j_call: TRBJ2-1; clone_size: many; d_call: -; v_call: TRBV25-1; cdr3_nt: TGTGCCAGCAGTGAACAGGACTCCTCCAATGAGCAGTTCTTC; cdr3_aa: CASSEQDSSNEQFF
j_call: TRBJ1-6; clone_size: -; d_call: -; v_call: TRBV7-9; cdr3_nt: TGTGCCAGCAGCCCCGGGGTCCGCCCCGCGGGGTCACCCCTCCACTTT; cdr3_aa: CASSPGVRPAGSPLHF
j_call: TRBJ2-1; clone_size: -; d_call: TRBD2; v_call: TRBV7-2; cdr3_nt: TGTGCCAGCAGCCGTAGGGGAGGGGTCTACAATGAGCAGTTCTTC; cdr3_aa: CASSRRGGVYNEQFF
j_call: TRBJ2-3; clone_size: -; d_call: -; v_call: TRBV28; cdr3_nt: TGTGCCAGCAGTTTGGTGGCCACAGATACGCAGTATTTT; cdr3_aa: CASSLVATDTQYF
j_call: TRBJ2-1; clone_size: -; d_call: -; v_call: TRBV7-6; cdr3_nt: TGTGCCAGCAGCCCCCAGGGGAGCATCAATGAGCAGTTCTTC; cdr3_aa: CASSPQGSINEQFF
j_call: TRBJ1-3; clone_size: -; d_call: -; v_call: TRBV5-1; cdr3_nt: TGCGCCAGCACCTCGGGGGGCTCTGGAAACACCATATATTTT; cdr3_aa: CASTSGGSGNTIYF
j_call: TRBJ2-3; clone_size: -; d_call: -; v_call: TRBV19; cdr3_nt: TGTGCCAGTAGTATAGGACTAGTACTCAAAGATACGCAGTATTTT; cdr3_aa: CASSIGLVLKDTQYF
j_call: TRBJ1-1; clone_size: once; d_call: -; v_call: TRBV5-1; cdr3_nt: TGCGCCAGCAGCGCCGACGCAGGGCCCGACACTGAAGCTTTCTTT; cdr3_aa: CASSADAGPDTEAFF
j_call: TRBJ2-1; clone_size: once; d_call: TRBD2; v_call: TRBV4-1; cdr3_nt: TGCGCCAGCAGCCAAATGGGACTAGCCTCGGATGAGCAGTTCTTC; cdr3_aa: CASSQMGLASDEQFF
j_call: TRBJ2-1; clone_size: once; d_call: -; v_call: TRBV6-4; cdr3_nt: TGTGCCAGCAGTCACTTGGATTCGGGGAATGAGCAGTTCTTC; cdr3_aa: CASSHLDSGNEQFF
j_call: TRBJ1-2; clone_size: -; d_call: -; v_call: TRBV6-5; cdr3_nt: TGTGCCAGCAGTCCTCCACAGGGTGAGGGAGGCTACACCTTC; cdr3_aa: CASSPPQGEGGYTF
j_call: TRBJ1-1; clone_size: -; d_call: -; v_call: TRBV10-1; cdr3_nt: TGCGCCAGCAGTGAGGAGAGGCGGGCTCCGGCTTTCTTT; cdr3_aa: CASSEERRAPAFF
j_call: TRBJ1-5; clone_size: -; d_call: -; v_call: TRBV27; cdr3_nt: TGTGCCAGCAGTACCACAGGGTCTTCGGGTCAGCCCCAGCATTTT; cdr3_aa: CASSTTGSSGQPQHF
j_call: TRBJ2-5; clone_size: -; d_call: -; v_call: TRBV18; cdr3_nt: TGTGCCAGCTCGCCGGGGGAGACCCAGTACTTC; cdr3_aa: CASSPGETQYF
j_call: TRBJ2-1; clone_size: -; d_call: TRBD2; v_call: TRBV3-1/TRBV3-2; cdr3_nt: TGTGCCAGCAGCCTCGGGGGGGGCCCCTACAATGAGCAGTTCTTC; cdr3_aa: CASSLGGGPYNEQFF